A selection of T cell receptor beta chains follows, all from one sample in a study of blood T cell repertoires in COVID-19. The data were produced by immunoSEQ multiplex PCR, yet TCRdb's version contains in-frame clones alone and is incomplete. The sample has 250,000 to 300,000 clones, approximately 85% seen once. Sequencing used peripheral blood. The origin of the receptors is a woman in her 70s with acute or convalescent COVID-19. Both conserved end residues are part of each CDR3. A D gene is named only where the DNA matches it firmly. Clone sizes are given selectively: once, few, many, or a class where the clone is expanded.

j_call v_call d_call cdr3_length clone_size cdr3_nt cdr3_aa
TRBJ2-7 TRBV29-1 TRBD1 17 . TGCAGCGCTGTAACTACCGGGACACAGGGGTTCGAGAGGAGGCAGTACTTC CSAVTTGTQGFERRQYF
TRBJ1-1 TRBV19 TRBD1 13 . TGTGCCAGTAGTACCGACAGGGTGACTGAAGCTTTCTTT CASSTDRVTEAFF
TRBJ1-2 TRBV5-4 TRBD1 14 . TGTGCCAGCAGCCGACAGGGAAGAAACTATGGCTACACCTTC CASSRQGRNYGYTF
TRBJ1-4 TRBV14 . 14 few TGTGCCAGCAGCCAAGATTTGGGAGGTGAAAAACTGTTTTTT CASSQDLGGEKLFF
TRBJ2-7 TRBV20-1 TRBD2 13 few TGCAGTGCTAGTATAAGCGGGGGCTACGAGCAGTACTTC CSASISGGYEQYF
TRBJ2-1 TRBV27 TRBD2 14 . TGTGCCAGCAGTCTCGGGGGGGCTGTGAATGAGCAGTTCTTC CASSLGGAVNEQFF
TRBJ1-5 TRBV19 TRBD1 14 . TGTGCCAGTAGCAGACAGGGGAGCACTCAGCCCCAGCATTTT CASSRQGSTQPQHF
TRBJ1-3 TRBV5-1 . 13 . TGCGCCAGCAGCCCAGTTGGCGGAAACACCATATATTTT CASSPVGGNTIYF
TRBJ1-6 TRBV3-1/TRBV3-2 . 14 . TGTGCCAGTAGGGGGATAGAAAGAAATTCACCCCTCCACTTT CASRGIERNSPLHF
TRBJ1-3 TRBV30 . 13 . TGTGCCTGGAGTCCGGGCTCTGGAAACACCATATATTTT CAWSPGSGNTIYF
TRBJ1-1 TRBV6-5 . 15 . TGTGCCAGCAGTTCCCCGGGAGGGGCGAACACTGAAGCTTTCTTT CASSSPGGANTEAFF
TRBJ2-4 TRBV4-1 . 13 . TGCGCCAGCAGTCCCTTAGAGGGAAACATTCAGTACTTC CASSPLEGNIQYF
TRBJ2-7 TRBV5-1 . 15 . TGCGCCAGCAGCTGGACTTCGCTCAGCTCCTACGAGCAGTACTTC CASSWTSLSSYEQYF
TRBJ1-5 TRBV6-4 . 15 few TGTGCCAGCAGACCCGAACAGGGTAGCAATCAGCCCCAGCATTTT CASRPEQGSNQPQHF
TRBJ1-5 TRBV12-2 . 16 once TGTGCAAGTCGCTTAGCCAACCCCCACAGGGAACAGCCCCAGCATTTT CASRLANPHREQPQHF
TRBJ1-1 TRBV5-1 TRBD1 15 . TGCGCCAGCAGCGGGGGACAGGGGTTTTTCACTGAAGCTTTCTTT CASSGGQGFFTEAFF
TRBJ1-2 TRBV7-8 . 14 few TGTGCCAGCAGCTTAAGGGAGACAAAACGAGGCTACACCTTC CASSLRETKRGYTF
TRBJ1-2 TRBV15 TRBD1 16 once TGTGCCACCAGCAGAGATCCACAGGGGGCGATGAGGGGCTACACCTTC CATSRDPQGAMRGYTF
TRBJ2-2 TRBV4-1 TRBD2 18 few TGCGCCAGCAGCCAAGATCCGGCTAGCGGGGGGGCCTACGGGGAGCTGTTTTTT CASSQDPASGGAYGELFF
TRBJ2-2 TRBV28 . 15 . TGTGCCAGCAGTGATCTGGGACTTTACACCGGGGAGCTGTTTTTT CASSDLGLYTGELFF
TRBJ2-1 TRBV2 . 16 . TGTGCCAGCAGTGGCCGGACAGCTGAGAGCTACAATGAGCAGTTCTTC CASSGRTAESYNEQFF
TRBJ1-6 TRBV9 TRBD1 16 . TGTGCCAGCAGCGGAAGGGACAGGGCTGGAGGTTCACCCCTCCACTTT CASSGRDRAGGSPLHF
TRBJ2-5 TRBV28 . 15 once TGTGCCAGCAGTTCCAACGTGAACTCGGGAGAGACCCAGTACTTC CASSSNVNSGETQYF
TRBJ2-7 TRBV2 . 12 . TGTGCCAGCAGAAGGGACAATTACGAGCAGTACTTC CASRRDNYEQYF
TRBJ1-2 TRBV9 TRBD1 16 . TGTGCCAGCAGCGTAGAGGCGGCAGGGGGAAACTATGGCTACACCTTC CASSVEAAGGNYGYTF
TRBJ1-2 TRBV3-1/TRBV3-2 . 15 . TGTGCCAGCAGCCAGGCGACGGTCAGAGGCTATGGCTACACCTTC CASSQATVRGYGYTF
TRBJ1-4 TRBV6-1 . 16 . TGTGCCAGCAGTGGCGGGAAGGGGTTCACTAATGAAAAACTGTTTTTT CASSGGKGFTNEKLFF
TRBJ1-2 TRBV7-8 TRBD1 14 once TGTGCCAGCAGAGATGGGACAGCCTCTTATGGCTACACCTTC CASRDGTASYGYTF
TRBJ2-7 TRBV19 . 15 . TGTGCCAGTAGTATAGGTTCGGGGAGCTCCTACGAGCAGTACTTC CASSIGSGSSYEQYF
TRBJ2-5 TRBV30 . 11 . TGTGCCTGGAGTGCCCGGAACTACCAGTACTTC CAWSARNYQYF
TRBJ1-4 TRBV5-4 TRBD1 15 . TGTGCCAGCAGCCCGGGTGACAGGGGGCTTGAAAAACTGTTTTTT CASSPGDRGLEKLFF
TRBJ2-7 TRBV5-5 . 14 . TGTGCCAGCAGCTTGGTCGCGGACTCCTACGAGCAGTACTTC CASSLVADSYEQYF
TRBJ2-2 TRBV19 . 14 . TGTGCCAGTAGGGCCCGGGGTGAAACCGGGGAGCTGTTTTTT CASRARGETGELFF
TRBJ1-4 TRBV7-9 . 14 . TGTGCCAGCAGCTTAGGCAGAGACTATGAAAAACTGTTTTTT CASSLGRDYEKLFF
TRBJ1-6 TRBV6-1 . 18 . TGTGCCAGCAGTGTGTATTCAGGTTCCGATTCCCTTGATTCACCCCTCCACTTT CASSVYSGSDSLDSPLHF